Below, 7 T cell receptor beta chains from the same sample are listed, as sequenced in a study of T cell responses to AZD1222 COVID-19 vaccine. Sequencing was performed with immunoSEQ multiplex PCR; in TCRdb, only in-frame clones are kept and a portion is missing. The table includes 110,000 to 150,000 clones, about 92% detected once. This material consisted of peripheral blood, taken on day 0 of AZD1222 vaccination. The origin of the receptors is an adult in good health.

The V gene is TRBV10-1, the J gene TRBJ2-2, with 10 bases fitting TRBD2. Unmatched junction bases numbered 4, after V lost 4 bases and J lost 5 bases. The CDR3 consists of 15 residues. Germline V lookup: CDR1 WNHNN, CDR2 SYGVQD (reference sequence). The CDR3 DNA is TGCGCCAGCAGTGGGGAACTAGCGGGAACCGGGGAGCTGTTTTTT. Translating gives CASSGELAGTGELFF.

The V and J genes are TRBV6-5 and TRBJ2-7, with 7 bases fitting TRBD1. The trim removed 0 bases at V and 1 base at J, leaving 6 bases unmatched. Germline V lookup: CDR1 MNHEY, CDR2 SVGAGI. The CDR3 length is 16 residues. The CDR3 sequence is CASSYSTGSVSYEQYF. The CDR3 DNA is TGTGCCAGCAGTTACTCGACAGGGTCAGTATCCTACGAGCAGTACTTC.

The J gene is TRBJ1-6, the V gene TRBV27, with D possibly matching TRBD1 (6 bases). The V and J ends lost 2 bases and 7 bases respectively, with 12 bases between them. The CDR3 runs to 15 residues. CDR1 is MNHEY, CDR2 SMNVEV, per germline (reference sequence). CDR3 bases: TGTGCCAGCAGTTTAGCAGGGGCCGGGAATTCACCCCTCCACTTT. It encodes CASSLAGAGNSPLHF.

About this clone: At one end, the junction sequence differs from germline, possibly due to a read error. The chain combines TRBV6-1 with TRBJ2-2; D possibly corresponds to TRBD1 (5 bases). Germline lookup yields CDR1 MNHNS and CDR2 SASEGT. CDR3 length: 13 residues. The CDR3 DNA reads TGTGCCAGCAGGGAAGCAGGGCTCGGGGAGCTGTTTTTT. It encodes CASREAGLGELFF.

This chain connects TRBV7-2 to TRBJ2-5, with D possibly matching TRBD2 (5 bases). Germline loops: CDR1 SGHTA, CDR2 FQGNSA. Trimming removed 1 base from V and 5 bases from J, with 8 bases in between. The CDR3 has 13 amino acids. CDR3 sequence reads: CASSLGLAETQYF. The CDR3 nucleotides read TGTGCCAGCAGCTTAGGCCTAGCCGAGACCCAGTACTTC.

The chain links TRBV5-4 to TRBJ2-7; maybe TRBD2 (7 bases). V was clipped by 6 bases and J by 3 bases, with 19 bases between them. Germline CDR1 SGHNT, CDR2 YYREEE (reference sequence). The CDR3 is 15 amino acids. DNA for the CDR3: TGTGCCAGCACTCCGGGGGGAGGGGGGATCTACGAGCAGTACTTC. Protein: CASTPGGGGIYEQYF. The whole variable domain, filled in from reference TRBV5-4 and TRBJ2-7, reads ETGVTQSPTHLIKTRGQQVTLRCSSQSGHNTVSWYQQALGQGPQFIFQYYREEENGRGNFPPRFSGLQFPNYSSELNVNALELDDSALYLCASTPGGGGIYEQYFGPGTRLTVT.

In this sample, this clone turned up once. The chain combines TRBV28 with TRBJ1-6, with D perhaps TRBD1 (6 bases). V was shortened by 1 base and J by 8 bases, with 15 bases between the two germline ends. The CDR3 has 16 residues. Germline V gene sequence: CDR1 MDHEN, CDR2 SYDVKM. Written as DNA, the CDR3 is TGTGCCAGCAGTTTATTATCCGGGGGCGCCGATTCACCCCTCCACTTT. Translation: CASSLLSGGADSPLHF.